This TCR beta chain was profiled in a study of T cell responses to AZD1222 COVID-19 vaccine. The CDR3 has 13 residues. V lost 2 bases and J 2 bases, leaving 6 bases between the germline ends. Profiling relied on immunoSEQ multiplex PCR, and the TCRdb table lists in-frame clones only, not all of them. Among roughly 190,000 clones, just over 90% were seen once, and the ten largest hold about 4%. The chain is built from TRBV12-3 or TRBV12-4 and TRBJ1-1; D is ambiguous. The receptor was isolated from an adult who received the MenACWY meningococcal vaccine as a control. The starting material was peripheral blood, obtained 28 days after the second dose of the MenACWY control vaccine. The CDR3 DNA follows: TGTGCCAGCAGTTTACGTAGAAACACTGAAGCTTTCTTT. As protein: CASSLRRNTEAFF.